The clone carrying this T cell receptor (beta chain) showed up just a few times. These data originate in a study of OX40 agonist ivuxolimab in advanced cancers. Data came from immunoSEQ multiplex PCR; TCRdb stores just in-frame clones and leaves some out. The table has 65,000 to 80,000 clones, 75% to 85% seen once. This receptor was obtained from an adult with an advanced solid tumor such as melanoma, head and neck, liver or kidney cancer. This material consisted of CD4+ or CD8+ T cells sorted from blood, taken in a trial of the OX40 agonist ivuxolimab.

DNA of the CDR3: TGCGCCAGCAGTTTACAGGCCGCGAACACCGGGGAGCTGTTTTTT. Amino acids: CASSLQAANTGELFF. V usage is TRBV5-1 and J usage is TRBJ2-2; maybe TRBD1 (5 bases). The CDR3 length is 15 residues. Trimming cost V 5 bases and J 0 bases, with 11 bases left between them. Germline V CDR1 and CDR2: SGHRS, YFSETQ.